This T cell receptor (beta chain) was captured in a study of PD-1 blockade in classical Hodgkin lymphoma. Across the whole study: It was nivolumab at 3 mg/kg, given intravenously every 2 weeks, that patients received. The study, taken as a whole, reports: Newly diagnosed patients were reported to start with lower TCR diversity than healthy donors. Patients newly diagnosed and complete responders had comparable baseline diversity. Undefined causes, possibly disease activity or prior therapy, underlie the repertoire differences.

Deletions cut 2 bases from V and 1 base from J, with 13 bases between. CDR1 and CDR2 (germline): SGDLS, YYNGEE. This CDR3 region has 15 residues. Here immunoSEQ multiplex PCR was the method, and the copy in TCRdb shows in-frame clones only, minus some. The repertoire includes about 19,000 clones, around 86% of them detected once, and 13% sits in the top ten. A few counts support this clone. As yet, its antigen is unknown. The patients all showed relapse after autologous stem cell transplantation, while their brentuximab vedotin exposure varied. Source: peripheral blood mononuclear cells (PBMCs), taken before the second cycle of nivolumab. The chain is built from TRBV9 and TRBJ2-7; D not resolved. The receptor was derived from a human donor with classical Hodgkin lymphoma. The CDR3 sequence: CASSVLPSSSYEQYF. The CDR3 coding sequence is TGTGCCAGCAGCGTCCTCCCCAGCAGTTCCTACGAGCAGTACTTC.